This T cell receptor beta chain emerged from a study of blood T cells in healthy people across ages. With a J-beta primer mix and a sample-barcoded 5' primer, a second PCR ran about 6 to 11 cycles. TCRdb analysed the 5' RACE reads with MiXCR anew, one entry per CDR3 protein. The data show 600,000 or so distinct CDR3 sequences, with about 45% seen just once and around 25% held by the top ten. Only a few counts were recorded for this clonotype. As yet, its antigen is unknown. Study observations and caveats: PBMC samples, being unsorted, prevented any conclusive comparison of naive and antigen-experienced cells.

CDR3 length equals 13 residues. Trimming took off 6 bases at V and 6 bases at J, with 14 bases between the two ends. The receptor comes from a man of 80 years or more in good health. V is TRBV12-3 or TRBV12-4 and J is TRBJ1-2; no reliable D call. Sequencing was done on a sample of blood. The CDR3 here is CASSGFSSNGYTF. The CDR3 coding sequence is TGTGCCAGCAGCGGCTTCAGCTCCAATGGCTACACCTTC.